Following are 7 T cell receptor beta chains from one sample sequenced in a study of blood T cells in healthy people across ages. Then a second PCR, running about 6 to 12 cycles, was carried out with a sample-barcoded 5' primer and a J-beta primer mix. TCRdb independently ran MiXCR on the 5' RACE reads; one entry per CDR3 protein. The sample shows under 2 million distinct CDR3 sequences, roughly 32% of them seen only once. Sequencing was carried out using blood. These receptors originate from a woman aged 25-40 years in good health.

This clonotype has ten or more counts. The chain couples TRBV29-1 to TRBJ2-5; 9 positions agree with TRBD2. The CDR3 has 18 amino acids. J lost 4 bases, V lost 5 bases, and 20 bases had no gene match. Germline V lookup: CDR1 SQVTM, CDR2 ANQGSEA. CDR3 residues: CSVISRTSAKGMGETQYF. The CDR3 DNA reads TGCAGCGTTATTAGCCGGACTAGCGCGAAAGGAATGGGAGAGACCCAGTACTTC.

The chain employs TRBV12-3 or TRBV12-4 and TRBJ2-7; D remains ambiguous. Trimming shortened V by 6 bases and J by 6 bases, and 15 bases separated the two germline ends. This CDR3 is built from 13 residues. The CDR3 loop reads CASSPVFGREQYF. In DNA form, the CDR3 reads TGTGCCAGCAGCCCCGTTTTCGGCCGCGAGCAGTACTTC.

Details on this clonotype: A read error may produce the germline difference seen at one junction end. This chain joins TRBV4-2 and TRBJ2-3, with D possibly matching TRBD2 (5 bases). The CDR3 consists of 14 residues. Germline-derived CDR1 and CDR2 are LGHNA and YNFKEQ. The chain's CDR3 is CASSLEETTDTRYF. Here the CDR3 DNA reads TGTGCCAGCAGCCTGGAGGAGACCACAGATACGCGGTATTTT.

The chain carries TRBV5-1 and TRBJ2-7, with D perhaps assigned TRBD1 or TRBD2 (5 bases each). Trimming cost V 7 bases and J 0 bases, with 11 bases left between them. Germline V gene sequence: CDR1 SGHRS, CDR2 YFSETQ. This CDR3 has 13 residues. CDR3 sequence reads: CASGTASSYEQYF. The CDR3 nucleotides are TGCGCCAGCGGGACGGCGAGCTCCTACGAGCAGTACTTC.

This chain uses TRBV9 with TRBJ1-4; TRBD1 matches 8 bases. Germline trimming cut 4 bases from V and 6 bases from J; bases unmatched to any gene: 8. From germline, CDR1 is SGDLS and CDR2 YYNGEE. The CDR3 has 15 amino acids. The CDR3 spells CASSSRQGLYEKLFF. CDR3 DNA: TGTGCCAGCAGCTCACGACAGGGGCTGTATGAAAAACTGTTTTTT. The full variable domain, rest sourced from reference TRBV9 and TRBJ1-4, is DSGVTQTPKHLITATGQRVTLRCSPRSGDLSVYWYQQSLDQGLQFLIQYYNGEERAKGNILERFSAQQFPDLHSELNLSSLELGDSALYFCASSSRQGLYEKLFFGSGTQLSVL.

This clonotype has ten or more counts. The J gene is TRBJ2-3, the V gene TRBV11-2; TRBD2 matches at 9 bases. Germline trimming cut 3 bases from V and 3 bases from J; bases unmatched to any gene: 7. Per the germline V gene, CDR1 is SGHAT and CDR2 is FQNNGV. The CDR3 has 16 residues. The CDR3 DNA is TGTGCCAGCAGCTTGGTCCCCGGACTAGCGACAGATACGCAGTATTTT. This encodes CASSLVPGLATDTQYF.

The rearrangement links TRBV7-3 to TRBJ2-1; 8 bases fit TRBD2. Unmatched junction bases numbered 6, after V lost 5 bases and J lost 9 bases. The CDR3 sequence is 13 residues long. Germline CDR1 and CDR2: SGHTA and FQGTGA. The chain's CDR3 is CASSPTGGSEQFF. In DNA, the CDR3 is TGTGCCAGCAGCCCGACGGGGGGGAGTGAGCAGTTCTTC.